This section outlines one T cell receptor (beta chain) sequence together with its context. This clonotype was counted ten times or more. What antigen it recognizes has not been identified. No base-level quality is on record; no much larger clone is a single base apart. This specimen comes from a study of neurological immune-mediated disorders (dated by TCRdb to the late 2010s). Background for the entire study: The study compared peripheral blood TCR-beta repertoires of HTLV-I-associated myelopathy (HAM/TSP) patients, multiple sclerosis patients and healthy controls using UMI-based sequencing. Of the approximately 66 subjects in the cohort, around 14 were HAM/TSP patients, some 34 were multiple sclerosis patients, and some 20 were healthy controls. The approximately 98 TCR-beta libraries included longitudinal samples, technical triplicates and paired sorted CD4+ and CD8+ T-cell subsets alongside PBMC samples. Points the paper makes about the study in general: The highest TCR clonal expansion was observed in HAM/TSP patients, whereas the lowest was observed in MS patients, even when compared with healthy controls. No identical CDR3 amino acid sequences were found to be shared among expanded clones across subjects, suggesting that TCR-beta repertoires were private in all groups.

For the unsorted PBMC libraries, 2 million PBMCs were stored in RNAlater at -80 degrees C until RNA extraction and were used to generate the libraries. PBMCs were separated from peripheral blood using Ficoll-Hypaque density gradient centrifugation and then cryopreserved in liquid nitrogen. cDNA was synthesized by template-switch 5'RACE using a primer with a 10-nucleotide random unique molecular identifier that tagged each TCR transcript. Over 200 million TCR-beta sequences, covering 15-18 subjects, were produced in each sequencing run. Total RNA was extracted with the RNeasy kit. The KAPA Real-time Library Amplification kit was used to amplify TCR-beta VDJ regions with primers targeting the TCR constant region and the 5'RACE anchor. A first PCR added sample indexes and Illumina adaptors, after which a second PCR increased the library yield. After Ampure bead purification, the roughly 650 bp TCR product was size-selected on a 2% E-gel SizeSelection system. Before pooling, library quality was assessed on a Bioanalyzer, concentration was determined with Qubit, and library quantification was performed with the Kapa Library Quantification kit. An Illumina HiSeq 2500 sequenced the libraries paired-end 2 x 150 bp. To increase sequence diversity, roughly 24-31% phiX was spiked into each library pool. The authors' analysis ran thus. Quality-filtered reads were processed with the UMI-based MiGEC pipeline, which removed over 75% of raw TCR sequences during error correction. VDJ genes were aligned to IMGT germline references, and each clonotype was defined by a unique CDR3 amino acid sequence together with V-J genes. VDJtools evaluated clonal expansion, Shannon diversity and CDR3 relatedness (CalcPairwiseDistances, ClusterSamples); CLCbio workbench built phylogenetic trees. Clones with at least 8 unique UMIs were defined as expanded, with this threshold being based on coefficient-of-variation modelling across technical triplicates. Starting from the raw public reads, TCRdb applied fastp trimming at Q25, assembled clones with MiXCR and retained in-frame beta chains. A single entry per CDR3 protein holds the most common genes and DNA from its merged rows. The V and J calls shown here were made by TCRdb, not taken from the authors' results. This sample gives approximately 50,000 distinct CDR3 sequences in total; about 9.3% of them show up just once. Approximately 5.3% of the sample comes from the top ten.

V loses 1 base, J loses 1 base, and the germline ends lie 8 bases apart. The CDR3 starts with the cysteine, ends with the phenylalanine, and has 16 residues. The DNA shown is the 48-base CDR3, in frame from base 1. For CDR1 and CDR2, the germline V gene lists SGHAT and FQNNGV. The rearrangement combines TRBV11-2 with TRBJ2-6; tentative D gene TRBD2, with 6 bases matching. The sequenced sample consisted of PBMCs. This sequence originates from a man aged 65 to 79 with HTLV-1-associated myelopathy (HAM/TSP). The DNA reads TGTGCCAGCAGCTTAGGGAGGGGATCTGGGGCCAACGTCCTGACTTTC. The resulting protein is CASSLGRGSGANVLTF.